Each of the 23 T cell receptor beta chains below was sequenced from the same sample in a study of blood T cell repertoires in COVID-19. Profiling relied on immunoSEQ multiplex PCR, and the TCRdb table lists in-frame clones only, not all of them. The repertoire consists of roughly 400,000 clones, with approximately 89% occurring once and the leading ten covering 0.8% to 0.9%. Sample: PBMCs or T cells enriched from blood (not recorded which). The receptors derive from a woman aged 40 to 50 who had been exposed to COVID-19.

This rearrangement joins TRBV7-9 to TRBJ2-2; no clear D gene. The germline gives CDR1 SEHNR, CDR2 FQNEAQ (reference sequence). The CDR3 has 14 amino acids. V lost 1 base to trimming and J lost 6 bases, with 9 bases between them. CDR3 protein: CASSLGSPPGELFF. The CDR3 DNA follows: TGTGCCAGCAGCTTAGGGAGCCCTCCCGGGGAGCTGTTTTTT.

The genes are TRBV18 and TRBJ1-1; TRBD1 matches at 10 bases. Trimming cost V 1 base and J 4 bases; bases outside gene matches: 6. The CDR3 is 16 amino acids. CDR1 and CDR2 (germline): KGHSH, LQKENI. CDR3 protein: CASSPLARTGGTEAFF. Here the CDR3 DNA reads TGTGCCAGCTCACCACTCGCCCGGACAGGGGGCACTGAAGCTTTCTTT. The whole variable domain, filled in from reference TRBV18 and TRBJ1-1, reads NAGVMQNPRHLVRRRGQEARLRCSPMKGHSHVYWYRQLPEEGLKFMVYLQKENIIDESGMPKERFSAEFPKEGPSILRIQQVVRGDSAAYFCASSPLARTGGTEAFFGQGTRLTVV.

This clone has only a few counts. The J gene is TRBJ2-1, the V gene TRBV6-1; 13 positions agree with TRBD2. The V gene's germline CDR1 is MNHNS and CDR2 SASEGT. The J segment lost 7 bases and the V segment lost 4 bases, leaving 13 bases of the junction unmatched. This CDR3 region has 18 residues. This CDR3 reads CASSGAPGLAGKINEQFF. CDR3 DNA: TGTGCCAGCAGTGGGGCCCCGGGACTAGCGGGAAAAATAAATGAGCAGTTCTTC.

The rearrangement joins TRBV11-2 to TRBJ1-1; a possible D gene is TRBD1 (5 bases). Per germline, CDR1 SGHAT and CDR2 FQNNGV. Trimming took off 0 bases at V and 4 bases at J, with 12 bases between the two ends. The CDR3 is 15 amino acids. CDR3 nucleotide sequence: TGTGCCAGCAGCTTAGAGACGGGGGGTGGCACTGAAGCTTTCTTT. Amino acids: CASSLETGGGTEAFF.

CDR3 amino acids: CASMGAASYNSPLHF. The CDR3, as DNA: TGTGCCAGCATGGGGGCAGCGTCTTATAATTCACCCCTCCACTTT. The chain employs TRBV6-5 and TRBJ1-6; the D gene is possibly TRBD1 (6 bases). With 7 bases removed from V and 4 bases from J, the gap between germline ends came to 14 bases. Germline V lookup: CDR1 MNHEY, CDR2 SVGAGI. The CDR3 runs 15 residues.

The chain carries TRBV15 and TRBJ2-1; the match to TRBD2 covers 12 bases. Germline CDR1 is LNHNV and CDR2 is YYDKDF (reference sequence). J gave up 3 bases and V 3 bases, and 3 bases lay outside the gene matches. CDR3 length equals 16 residues. CDR3 DNA: TGTGCCACCAGCAGGAGGACTAGCGGGGACTACAATGAGCAGTTCTTC. Amino acid sequence: CATSRRTSGDYNEQFF.

This chain uses TRBV9 with TRBJ2-5, with 10 nucleotides matching TRBD1. Germline V gene data show CDR1 as SGDLS and CDR2 as YYNGEE. This CDR3 spans 17 amino acids. With V trimmed by 0 bases and J by 5 bases, 10 bases remained unmatched. CDR3 nucleotides: TGTGCCAGCAGCGTAGAGGGGACAGGGGACCCGTGGGAGACCCAGTACTTC. Translation: CASSVEGTGDPWETQYF.

The chain couples TRBV3-1 (or the pseudogene TRBV3-2) to TRBJ2-1; 7 nucleotides line up with TRBD1. The trim removed 4 bases at V and 8 bases at J, leaving 11 bases unmatched. Germline lookup yields CDR1 LGHDT and CDR2 YNNKEL (reference sequence). The CDR3 consists of 15 residues. The CDR3 region has the DNA TGTGCCAGCAGCCCCCCGAATCGACAGGGTGATGAGCAGTTCTTC. Translated, it gives CASSPPNRQGDEQFF.

This chain connects TRBV21-1 to TRBJ1-5; the table's D call of TRBD1 was not tested on the DNA. TRBV21-1 is marked as a pseudogene. CDR3 length: 16 amino acids. The CDR3 spells CASSKCGQEHNQPQHF. The CDR3 bases are TGTGCCAGCAGCAAATGTGGACAAGAACACAATCAGCCCCAGCATTTT.

This clone was observed a handful of times. This rearrangement joins TRBV27 to TRBJ2-7, with 7 nucleotides matching TRBD1. After removal of 6 bases from V and 1 base from J, the junction contained 3 bases not matched to a gene. This CDR3 region has 13 residues. Germline V CDR1 and CDR2: MNHEY, SMNVEV (reference sequence). The chain's CDR3 is CASRGTASYEQYF. CDR3 bases: TGTGCCAGCAGGGGGACAGCATCCTACGAGCAGTACTTC.

V gene TRBV12-3 or TRBV12-4 combines with J gene TRBJ1-1, with D possibly matching TRBD1 (6 bases). Trimming cost V 7 bases and J 4 bases, with 10 bases left between them. The CDR3 sequence is 12 residues long. DNA of the CDR3: TGTGCCAGCACCCTCAGGGGCACTGAAGCTTTCTTT. This gives the protein CASTLRGTEAFF.

On this clone itself: One end of the junction is discordant with germline, which a read error may explain. The chain carries TRBV29-1 and TRBJ2-6; 11 bases agree with TRBD1. Germline CDR1 SQVTM, CDR2 ANQGSEA. This CDR3 has 18 amino acids. In DNA, the CDR3 is TGCAGCGTCGAAGGGACAGGGGGGTCCCTCTCTGGGGCCAACGTCCTGACTTTC. As protein: CSVEGTGGSLSGANVLTF.

Only a few counts were recorded for this clone. The V and J genes are TRBV2 and TRBJ1-2, with a possible D match to TRBD1 (6 bases). From germline, CDR1 is SNHLY and CDR2 FYNNEI. This CDR3 spans 16 amino acids. The V and J ends lost 2 bases and 5 bases respectively, with 18 bases between them. The CDR3 sequence is CASSERGQRRSYGYTF. In nucleotides, the CDR3 is TGTGCCAGCAGTGAAAGAGGACAGCGGCGGAGTTATGGCTACACCTTC.

The genes are TRBV6-5 and TRBJ1-2, with D possibly TRBD1 on 5 matching bases. Trimming removed 2 bases from V and 7 bases from J, with 20 bases in between. The CDR3 loop spans 16 amino acids. CDR1 and CDR2 (germline): MNHEY, SVGAGI. CDR3 amino acids: CASSYHRGNSGGGYTF. The DNA of the CDR3 is TGTGCCAGCAGTTACCACCGGGGGAATTCTGGGGGTGGCTACACCTTC.

The V call is TRBV12-3 or TRBV12-4, the J call TRBJ1-2; 7 bases map to TRBD1. Germline trimming cut 6 bases from V and 2 bases from J; bases unmatched to any gene: 3. There are 13 residues in the CDR3. In nucleotides, the CDR3 is TGTGCCAGCAGCCGGGACAGAAACTATGGCTACACCTTC. Its protein product is CASSRDRNYGYTF.

The chain is built from TRBV4-1 and TRBJ2-7; 9 bases agree with TRBD1. V shed 0 bases, J shed 1 base, and the junction held 1 base outside the gene matches. Looked up from germline, CDR1 is MGHRA and CDR2 is YSYEKL. The CDR3 is made up of 15 amino acids. The CDR3 nucleotides are TGCGCCAGCAGCCAAGAAGGACAGGGGTCCTACGAGCAGTACTTC. It codes for CASSQEGQGSYEQYF.

The rearrangement joins TRBV3-1 (or the pseudogene TRBV3-2) to TRBJ2-7, with 14 bases that match TRBD2. V lost 0 bases, J lost 1 base, and 5 bases stayed unmatched. CDR3 length: 18 residues. Germline CDR1 LGHDT, CDR2 YNNKEL (reference sequence). CDR3 amino acids: CASSQETTSGGVSYEQYF. CDR3 sequence (DNA): TGTGCCAGCAGCCAAGAAACGACTAGCGGGGGGGTGTCCTACGAGCAGTACTTC.

The chain combines TRBV7-9 with TRBJ2-7, with a possible D match to TRBD1 (6 bases). The CDR3 has 13 residues. With 5 bases removed from V and 2 bases from J, the gap between germline ends came to 10 bases. Per the germline V gene, CDR1 is SEHNR and CDR2 is FQNEAQ (reference sequence). The CDR3: CASSQDSAYEQYF. Written as DNA, the CDR3 is TGTGCCAGCAGCCAGGACAGCGCCTACGAGCAGTACTTC.

Note on this clone: The same CDR3 also results from other DNA sequences found in this sample. This rearrangement joins TRBV29-1 to TRBJ2-3; D might be TRBD2 (5 bases). Deletions cut 6 bases from V and 5 bases from J, with 6 bases between. The CDR3 extends over 10 amino acids. Germline V CDR1 and CDR2: SQVTM, ANQGSEA. The CDR3 loop reads CSVAVDTQYF. The CDR3 DNA reads TGCAGCGTAGCGGTAGATACGCAGTATTTT.

V and J are TRBV7-8 and TRBJ1-3; D perhaps matches TRBD1 (5 bases). Trimming took 5 bases from V and 0 from J, leaving 11 bases between them. CDR1 is SGHVS and CDR2 is FQNEAQ in the germline V gene. The CDR3 totals 15 residues. The CDR3 coding sequence is TGTGCCAGCAGCGGGAGGGGTTACTCTGGAAACACCATATATTTT. Protein sequence: CASSGRGYSGNTIYF. The full variable domain, with the rest looked up from reference TRBV7-8 and TRBJ1-3, is GAGVSQSPRYKVAKRGQDVALRCDPISGHVSLFWYQQALGQGPEFLTYFQNEAQLDKSGLPSDRFFAERPEGSVSTLKIQRTQQEDSAVYLCASSGRGYSGNTIYFGEGSWLTVV.

The chain carries TRBV19 and TRBJ1-1, with no clear D. V lost 6 bases and J lost 6, with 8 bases in between. The germline V gene encodes CDR1 LNHDA and CDR2 SQIVND (reference sequence). CDR3 length: 11 amino acids. CDR3 sequence: CASRLAAEAFF. The CDR3 nucleotides read TGTGCCAGTAGGTTAGCAGCTGAAGCTTTCTTT.

The V gene is TRBV11-3, the J gene TRBJ2-1, with 7 bases lining up with TRBD1. With V trimmed by 4 bases and J by 8 bases, 11 bases remained unmatched. Germline CDR1 is SGHNT and CDR2 is YENEEA. The CDR3 has 15 residues. CDR3 residues: CASSWSQGLFYEQFF. The DNA for the CDR3 is TGTGCCAGCAGCTGGTCACAGGGGCTATTCTATGAGCAGTTCTTC.

This clone was picked up one time. Distinct nucleotide sequences in the sample also encode this CDR3. The gene calls are TRBV6-5 and TRBJ1-3; 10 nucleotides match TRBD1. Germline V gene lookup returns CDR1 MNHEY and CDR2 SVGAGI. J lost 4 bases, V lost 5 bases, and 2 bases had no gene match. CDR3 size: 14 residues. Here the CDR3 DNA reads TGTGCCAGCAGTCGACAGGGGGCGGGAAACACCATATATTTT. Translating it yields CASSRQGAGNTIYF.